This T cell receptor (beta chain) was obtained from a study of cytomegalovirus exposure and HLA in healthy donors. General study findings and limits: 87-base-pair reads could not separate some V segments, including TRBV6-2 and TRBV6-3. Across donors, presence/absence analyses took sequencing depth to be roughly uniform.

The primer mix had 60 Vbeta and 13 Jbeta primers. TCRdb keeps only in-frame clones here, not all; method: immunoSEQ multiplex PCR. The table includes some 110,000 clones, 70% to 80% detected once. A word on this clone: The antigen remains undetermined.

Unmatched junction bases numbered 7, after V lost 8 bases and J lost 6 bases. In germline, CDR1 is MNHNS, CDR2 SASEGT. The CDR3 spans 13 residues. The chain uses TRBV6-1 and TRBJ1-5, with 7 positions matching TRBD1. Sequenced material: PBMCs. The sequence came from a woman under 30 in good health and CMV-seropositive. CDR3 sequence: CASHGRGSQPQHF. The CDR3 nucleotides are TGTGCCAGCCACGGCAGGGGGAGTCAGCCCCAGCATTTT.